This T cell receptor (beta chain) was identified in a study of shared clonotypes between healthy human individuals. Study overall: Per-donor plates numbered three CD4 naive, three CD4 memory, two CD8 naive and one CD8 memory. The study, taken as a whole, reports: The expectation was that sequencing depth would affect clonotype sharing among donors.

Naive CD8 cells comprised CD45RO-negative, CCR7-positively selected cells, excluding terminally differentiated effector memory CD45RA+ cells. The DNA input per sorted-subset replicate PCR was 150 to 200 ng, corresponding to roughly 31,000 T cell genomes. Authors' methods: Filtering was not the same, since immunoSEQ gave junction-only sequences without quality scores. Only in-frame clones appear in the TCRdb table, and some are missing; sequencing was by immunoSEQ multiplex PCR. The V and J calls and clone size are taken from that table; D and trimming were inferred from the DNA. The sample holds 660,000 or so clones, approximately 96% seen once. A remark on this clone: Its antigen is undetermined.

Germline V lookup: CDR1 SEHNR, CDR2 FQNEAQ (reference sequence). The CDR3 spans 13 residues. V dropped 5 bases and J dropped 4; count of bases not matched to a gene: 2. This clonotype originated in a woman between 25 and 40 years old in good health. Sequenced input: naive CD8+ T cells sorted from blood. The rearrangement uses TRBV7-9 and TRBJ2-5, with TRBD1 matching 9 bases. CDR3 bases: TGTGCCAGCAGCCGGGACAGGGTAGAGACCCAGTACTTC. It translates to CASSRDRVETQYF.